This is a list of T cell receptor beta chains from one sample in a study of patients and donors after allogeneic stem cell transplantation. Each CDR3 protein gets one entry after TCRdb re-called the RT-PCR reads with MiXCR. The sample lists hundreds of thousands of distinct CDR3 sequences, 16% occurring once. The sequenced material came from blood, either unsorted or a sorted T cell fraction (not recorded which). The receptors derive from a human donor who was either an allogeneic HSCT recipient or a stem cell or donor lymphocyte infusion donor (not recorded which). It is not recorded whose cells these are; they may come from a transplant donor. CDR3s include the opening cysteine and the closing phenylalanine or tryptophan. D genes are given only for firm matches. Size tells how often a clone was seen (once, few, many) or the class of an expanded clone, and some rows leave it out.

>TRBV3-1|-|-|TRBJ1-2
TGTGCCAGCAGCCAGGACTTGGACAGCCTCAGCGGCTATGGCTACACCTTC
CASSQDLDSLSGYGYTF
>TRBV6-5|-|-|TRBJ2-2
TGTGCCAGCAGTTACGGGCTTAAAACCGGGGAGCTGTTTTTT
CASSYGLKTGELFF
>TRBV7-9|-|few|TRBJ2-7
TGTGCCAGCAGCTTCGGTACCAGCTCCTACGAGCAGTACTTC
CASSFGTSSYEQYF
>TRBV9|-|-|TRBJ2-1
TGTGCCAGCAGCCCACCCCTATACAATGAGCAGTTCTTC
CASSPPLYNEQFF
>TRBV19|-|-|TRBJ1-5
TGTGCAACCAAGACGGGGCCGGATCAGCCCCAGCATTTT
CATKTGPDQPQHF
>TRBV7-9|-|many|TRBJ2-3
TGTGCCAGCAGCTTATTTGACGAAAAGACAGATACGCAGTATTTT
CASSLFDEKTDTQYF
>TRBV18|-|-|TRBJ2-2
TGTGCCAGCTCACCTCCGGGTCCCGCGAACACCGGGGAGCTGTTTTTT
CASSPPGPANTGELFF
>TRBV5-1|-|many|TRBJ2-1
TGCGCCAGCAGCTTGGACTCGATTGAGCAGTTCTTC
CASSLDSIEQFF
>TRBV7-6|TRBD2|few|TRBJ2-1
TGTGCCAGCAGCAAGACTAGCGGGAGCTCCTACAATGAGCAGTTCTTC
CASSKTSGSSYNEQFF
>TRBV10-3|TRBD2|few|TRBJ2-2
TGTGCCATCAGTGACGGACAGCGGGGGAGTACCGGGGAGCTGTTTTTT
CAISDGQRGSTGELFF
>TRBV3-1|TRBD2|few|TRBJ2-3
TGTGCCAGCAGGGAGACTAGCGGGGGGGACCCGGGTACGCAGTATTTT
CASRETSGGDPGTQYF
>TRBV6-5|-|few|TRBJ1-6
TGTGCCAGCAGTTCCGAGTTTTCACCCCTCCACTTT
CASSSEFSPLHF
>TRBV20-1|-|few|TRBJ1-5
TGCAGTGCTAGAGTCCGGGGTTTTAGTCAGCCCCAGCATTTT
CSARVRGFSQPQHF
>TRBV12-3/TRBV12-4|TRBD1|many|TRBJ2-7
TGTGCCAGCAGTTCGCACAGGGGGCACTACCCCCACGAGCAGTACTTC
CASSSHRGHYPHEQYF
>TRBV6-6|TRBD2|few|TRBJ2-3
TGTGCCAGCAGCTGGGGGGGGGGAAAGTATTTT
CASSWGGGKYF
>TRBV29-1|-|many|TRBJ2-2
TGCAGCCCCAGGGGGGACACCGGGGAGCTGTTTTTT
CSPRGDTGELFF
>TRBV2|-|-|TRBJ1-6
TGTGCCAGCAGTGATAGGGGCCTTAATTCACCCCTCCACTTT
CASSDRGLNSPLHF
>TRBV5-6|-|few|TRBJ2-5
TGTGCCAGCAGCCCGGGGGGACAGCGACAAGAGACCCAGTACTTC
CASSPGGQRQETQYF
>TRBV23-1|-|few|TRBJ2-1
TGCGCCAGCAGTCCTGGCCCCACTACTCCCCGCCAGTTCTTC
CASSPGPTTPRQFF
>TRBV13|-|few|TRBJ1-1
TGTGCCAGCAGCTTAATCGATGATTTCAGGGTATCGCCTGAAGCTTTCTTT
CASSLIDDFRVSPEAFF
>TRBV27|TRBD1|few|TRBJ1-4
TGTGCCAGCAGTTTCGGGGACAGGAATGAAAAACTGTTTTTT
CASSFGDRNEKLFF
>TRBV7-9|TRBD1|few|TRBJ2-3
TGTGCCAGCAGCTTCCGACAGGGGAAGGCGTATTTT
CASSFRQGKAYF
>TRBV9|-|few|TRBJ1-1
TGTGCCAGCAGCGTAGCACCGGACAGTACCATGAACACTGAAGCTTTCTTT
CASSVAPDSTMNTEAFF
>TRBV28|TRBD1|many|TRBJ2-1
TGTGCCAGCAGCCTTGAGACAGGGGACAATGAGCAGTTCTTC
CASSLETGDNEQFF
>TRBV7-9|-|-|TRBJ2-2
TGTGCCAGCAGCCCAGGGTGGACAGCCACCGGGGAGCTGTTTTTT
CASSPGWTATGELFF
>TRBV4-1|-|few|TRBJ1-6
TGCGCCAGCAGCCAAGTCAAGGTTCTTAATTCACCCCTCCACTTT
CASSQVKVLNSPLHF
>TRBV20-1|-|few|TRBJ1-1
TGCAGTGCTAGAGATTGGGGCACGGGGGAAGCTTTCTTT
CSARDWGTGEAFF
>TRBV5-5|-|-|TRBJ2-2
TGTGCCAGCAGCTTAGGCGGGGCCGGGGAGCTGTTTTTT
CASSLGGAGELFF
>TRBV28|TRBD1|few|TRBJ2-7
TGTGCCAGCTACAGGGGGAGTTACGAGCAGTACTTC
CASYRGSYEQYF
>TRBV25-1|-|-|TRBJ2-1
TGTGCCAGCAGTGATGGACTCATTTGGGCGCAGTTCTTC
CASSDGLIWAQFF
>TRBV3-1|-|few|TRBJ1-6
TGTGCCAGCAGCCATAGGGGCAGGAATTCACCCCTCCACTTT
CASSHRGRNSPLHF
>TRBV9|-|few|TRBJ2-2
TGTGCCAGCAGCGCCTCCTTTAACACCGGGGAGCTGTTTTTT
CASSASFNTGELFF
>TRBV6-1|-|few|TRBJ1-3
TGTGCCAGCAGTAAAGAGAGCTCCTCTGGAAACACCATATATTTT
CASSKESSSGNTIYF
>TRBV4-2|-|-|TRBJ1-5
TGTGCCAGCAGCCTGGTCGGGGAGGGCAATCAGCCCCAGCATTTT
CASSLVGEGNQPQHF
>TRBV12-3/TRBV12-4|-|-|TRBJ2-7
TGTGCCAGCACCTCCCGGCGTCTCGAGCAGTACTTC
CASTSRRLEQYF
>TRBV5-6|TRBD2|few|TRBJ2-1
TGTGCCAGCAGCCTAGCGGGACGTATCAACCGGAATGAGCAGTTCTTC
CASSLAGRINRNEQFF
>TRBV2|TRBD1|-|TRBJ2-1
TGTGCCAGCAGTGCCGGACAGGGGAACAATGAGCAGTTCTTC
CASSAGQGNNEQFF
>TRBV12-3/TRBV12-4|-|few|TRBJ2-7
TGTGCCAGCAGTTTATTACAGGGACGCGAGCAGTACTTC
CASSLLQGREQYF
>TRBV4-1|-|many|TRBJ2-7
TGCGCCAGCAGCCAAGACGCGACGGCGTCCTACGAGCAGTACTTC
CASSQDATASYEQYF
>TRBV4-3|-|few|TRBJ1-2
TGCGCCAGCAGCTCTCACGACCCAACCCTTGGCTATGGCTACACCTTC
CASSSHDPTLGYGYTF
>TRBV6-4|-|-|TRBJ2-7
TGTGCCAGCAGTGTCCCCGGGACACCAGTTTCCCCCTACGAGCAGTACTTC
CASSVPGTPVSPYEQYF
>TRBV7-3|-|-|TRBJ2-4
TGTGCCAGCAGCTTAAGGCCTGACAAGAGCATTCAGTACTTC
CASSLRPDKSIQYF
>TRBV6-1|TRBD1|-|TRBJ1-5
TGTGCCAGCAGTGCGGGGCAAATTCTAGGGGGCGCGGGGGGTCAGCCCCAGCATTTT
CASSAGQILGGAGGQPQHF
>TRBV13|TRBD2|few|TRBJ2-2
TGTGCCAGCAGCACCCGACGGACTAGCGGTATCAACACCGGGGAGCTGTTTTTT
CASSTRRTSGINTGELFF
>TRBV6-6|TRBD2|-|TRBJ2-5
TGTGCCAGCCATGGACGCGGGGGAGAGACCCAGTACTTC
CASHGRGGETQYF
>TRBV20-1|TRBD2|few|TRBJ2-1
TGCAGTGCAAGAGCGGGAGCGACCTACAATGAGCAGTTCTTC
CSARAGATYNEQFF
>TRBV29-1|-|many|TRBJ1-4
TGCAGCGTTCCACGATTCGGGACTGAAAAACTGTTTTTT
CSVPRFGTEKLFF
>TRBV4-3|-|-|TRBJ2-1
TGCGCCAGCAGCCAGAGGTCGGGGGTCGCCTACAATGAGCAGTTCTTC
CASSQRSGVAYNEQFF
>TRBV6-5|-|-|TRBJ2-5
TGTGCCAGCAGTTACGAATCCTGGGGGGAGACCCAGTACTTC
CASSYESWGETQYF
>TRBV4-1|-|-|TRBJ1-2
TGCGCCAGCAGCCAACTGCTTATACAGGGCTATGGCTACACCTTC
CASSQLLIQGYGYTF
>TRBV30|TRBD1|few|TRBJ1-1
TGTGCCTGCCAGCGGACAGGCCGACGGTCCCCCGGAGCTTTCTTT
CACQRTGRRSPGAFF
>TRBV6-1|-|-|TRBJ2-3
TGTGCCAGCAGTGGACTTCACAGGGCGGCAGATACGCAGTATTTT
CASSGLHRAADTQYF
>TRBV7-6|-|few|TRBJ2-2
TGTGCCAGCAGCCCCTGGGTAGCGGCCAGGAGGGACACCGGGGAGCTGTTTTTT
CASSPWVAARRDTGELFF
>TRBV15|TRBD1|once|TRBJ2-7
TGTGCCACCAGCAGAGATATGGCTCTGGACAGGGCCTACGAGCAGTACTTC
CATSRDMALDRAYEQYF
>TRBV20-1|TRBD1|few|TRBJ2-4
TGCAGTGCTAGAGAGACAGGGAGCAAAAACATTCAGTACTTC
CSARETGSKNIQYF
>TRBV6-1|-|few|TRBJ2-2
TGTGCCAGCAGTGAATTAACGACCTACACCGGGGAGCTGTTTTTT
CASSELTTYTGELFF
>TRBV7-9|TRBD1|-|TRBJ1-3
TGTGCCAGCAGCCCTACAGGGGGCTCTGGAAACACCATATATTTT
CASSPTGGSGNTIYF